Below are 19 T cell receptor beta chains sequenced from a single sample in a study of tumor-infiltrating lymphocytes in primary liver carcinoma. Constant-region priming of 500 ng total RNA yielded TCR beta cDNA. Slightly modified ARM-PCR served as the procedure for the TCR beta libraries. These libraries came from three rounds of nested multiplex PCR. Both of the initial two PCR rounds ran for 10 cycles and employed TRBV1-TRBV30 forward primers alongside a C-beta reverse primer. TCRdb reprocessed the multiplex PCR reads via MiXCR and lists one record per CDR3 protein. The sample has 20,000 to 25,000 distinct CDR3 sequences, nearly 80% seen once. The study co-extracted DNA and RNA from 20-30 mg of unsorted bulk tissue. What was sequenced was liver tumor tissue from sampling region 1. Documented subset: tumor region T1, superior pole. These receptors originate from a woman aged 25-40 years with primary liver carcinoma and hepatitis B virus infection.

Details on this clonotype: One end of the junction varies from germline; a read error may be responsible. The chain combines TRBV12-3 or TRBV12-4 with TRBJ2-3; possibly TRBD2 for D (5 bases). This CDR3 has 13 residues. CDR3 DNA: TGCTCTAGCAGTTATCAGTACACAGATACGCAGTATTTT. Its translation is CSSSYQYTDTQYF.

On this clonotype itself: No conserved phenylalanine or tryptophan ends this CDR3, so it is likely a read error. The DNA is omitted, as the CDR3 cannot be located on it reliably, and the CDR3 follows TCRdb's listing. The V and J genes are TRBV11-3 and TRBJ1-6. The CDR3 spans 15 amino acids, including both terminal residues. Germline assignment: CDR1 SGHNT and CDR2 YENEEA. The CDR3 spells CASSFKWNYNSPRHY.

To note about this clonotype: Without the conserved terminal phenylalanine or tryptophan, this CDR3 likely stems from a read error. CDR3 nucleotides: TGTCCCAGCATCTTTAAGTGGAGCTATAATTCACCCCTCCACTCT. This gives the protein CPSIFKWSYNSPLHS. The chain has TRBV11-3 and TRBJ1-6, with D hard to call. The CDR3 is 15 residues long. Germline CDR1 and CDR2: SGHNT and YENEEA.

The chain uses TRBV11-2 and TRBJ1-1; a weak D match, TRBD1 (6 bases). Trimming took off 0 bases at V and 10 bases at J, with 12 bases between the two ends. Germline CDR1 reads SGHAT; CDR2 reads FQNNGV. This CDR3 is 13 amino acids long. CDR3 nucleotide sequence: TGTGCCAGCAGCTTAGAGCGGGGGCGGCGAGCTTTCTTT. Protein: CASSLERGRRAFF.

Points on this clonotype: One end of the junction does not line up with germline, which may come from a read error. J is TRBJ2-2 and V is TRBV11-3; D gene ambiguous. Germline V gene sequence: CDR1 SGHNT, CDR2 YENEEA. This CDR3 has 17 amino acids. CDR3 coding DNA: TGTGCCAGCAGCCTGAATTGGTTCGGGCATAACACCCGGGAGCTGTTTTTT. Translated: CASSLNWFGHNTRELFF.

Concerning this clonotype: A much bigger clone sits one base away, suggesting this may be a read error. Likely a read error: the CDR3 ends without its conserved phenylalanine or tryptophan. The CDR3 is CARSPTPALTAFL. As DNA, the CDR3 is TGTGCCAGGAGCCCGACACCGGCTCTAACGGCTTTCCTT. The chain links TRBV6-2 or TRBV6-3 to TRBJ1-1; no firm D call. This CDR3 has 13 amino acids. With 9 bases removed from V and 11 bases from J, the gap between germline ends came to 22 bases. The V gene's germline CDR1 is MNHEY and CDR2 SVGEGT.

Comments on this clonotype: With a much larger clone just one base away, this may be a read error. The V and J genes are TRBV29-1 and TRBJ2-1; D may be TRBD1 (6 bases). CDR1 and CDR2 (germline): SQVTM, ANQGSEA. The CDR3 consists of 11 residues. The CDR3 sequence is CIVPRGNEQFF. As DNA, the CDR3 is TGCATCGTGCCCAGGGGAAATGAGCAGTTCTTC.

Judged by abundance, this clonotype is medium-sized (0.01 to 0.1%). The J gene is TRBJ2-4, the V gene TRBV28; D is ambiguous. Trimming stripped 3 bases from V and 4 bases from J, with 4 bases between. Germline values: CDR1 MDHEN, CDR2 SYDVKM. The CDR3 contains 12 residues. The CDR3 spells CASSFDKNIQYF. The CDR3 nucleotides read TGTGCCAGCAGTTTCGATAAAAACATTCAGTACTTC.

Turning to this clonotype: The junction does not match germline at one end; this may be a read error. The CDR3 bases are TGTGCCAGCAGCTGGAGACAGGGCTCCTACAAAGAGCAGTTCTTC. It codes for CASSWRQGSYKEQFF. The V call is TRBV11-1, the J call TRBJ2-1; 7 nucleotides agree with TRBD1. There are 15 residues in the CDR3. Germline CDR1 SGHAT, CDR2 FQDESV (reference sequence).

The chain employs TRBV29-1 and TRBJ1-1; maybe TRBD1 (6 bases). The length of the CDR3 is 12 residues. The V gene's germline CDR1 is SQVTM and CDR2 ANQGSEA. CDR3 amino acids: CSVQTGSTEAFF. CDR3 bases: TGCAGTGTCCAAACAGGGAGCACTGAAGCTTTCTTT.

A word on this clonotype: Here the CDR3 omits its conserved ending phenylalanine or tryptophan, so a read error is the likely source. CDR3 nucleotide sequence: TGTGCCAGCAGCCGACTAGTGGGGGAGGGGTATGAACAGTTCCTC. Protein sequence: CASSRLVGEGYEQFL. The chain employs TRBV11-3 and TRBJ2-1, with TRBD2 identical over 7 bases. The CDR3 runs 15 residues. Germline V CDR1 and CDR2: SGHNT, YENEEA.

The V and J genes are TRBV29-1 and TRBJ2-3, with 8 nucleotides matching TRBD2. The CDR3 runs to 15 residues. V lost 6 bases to trimming and J lost 6 bases; unmatched junction nucleotides: 14. Germline-derived CDR1 and CDR2 are SQVTM and ANQGSEA. CDR3 sequence reads: CSVAYGSGSADTQYF. Written as DNA, the CDR3 is TGCAGCGTCGCCTATGGGAGCGGGAGTGCTGATACGCAGTATTTT.

This clonotype was found a few times. The chain has TRBV11-3 and TRBJ2-7; D is uncertain. Trimming cost V 2 bases and J 2 bases, with 13 bases left between them. This CDR3 contains 15 residues. The germline gives CDR1 SGHNT, CDR2 YENEEA. As DNA, the CDR3 is TGTGCCAGCAGCTTACGTCCAGGTGAGGCCTACGAGCAGTACTTC. It yields the protein CASSLRPGEAYEQYF.

With respect to this clonotype: The junction and the germline gene differ at one end; a read error may be behind it. The CDR3 region has the DNA TGCGCCAGCAGCTCGCTACGGTCAGGCATCGGGGAGCTGCTTTTT. Its protein product is CASSSLRSGIGELLF. The chain joins TRBV11-2 to TRBJ2-2; D is possibly TRBD2 (5 bases). CDR3 length: 15 residues. The germline V gene has CDR1 SGHAT and CDR2 FQNNGV.

The V gene is TRBV11-2, the J gene TRBJ1-6; D is possibly TRBD1 (6 bases). CDR1 and CDR2 (germline): SGHAT, FQNNGV. This CDR3 is 15 amino acids long. The CDR3 DNA reads as TGTGCAAGCTCCATCTCCCAGGGGACTAATTCACCCCTCCACTTT. It codes for CASSISQGTNSPLHF.

Regarding this clonotype: This is likely a read error, given that the CDR3 carries no conserved phenylalanine or tryptophan at its end. The gene calls are TRBV11-2 and TRBJ2-1, with TRBD2 matching over 12 bases. The CDR3 runs to 17 residues. Germline loops: CDR1 SGHAT, CDR2 FQNNGV. In DNA, the CDR3 is TGTGCCAGCAGCCGTACTAGCGGGAGGTTCCCAGGCGATGAACAGTTCCTC. This encodes CASSRTSGRFPGDEQFL.

Regarding this clonotype: Compared with germline, one end of the junction differs, possibly owing to a read error. The V and J genes are TRBV11-2 and TRBJ2-3; 12 bases match TRBD2. In germline, CDR1 is SGHAT, CDR2 FQNNGV. The CDR3 contains 16 residues. The CDR3 DNA reads as TGTACCAGAAGCGCGGGACTAGCGGGTATTGTTGATATGCAGTATTTT. This translates into CTRSAGLAGIVDMQYF. Variable domain in full (rest from reference TRBV11-2 and TRBJ2-3): EAGVAQSPRYKIIEKRQSVAFWCNPISGHATLYWYQQILGQGPKLLIQFQNNGVVDDSQLPKDRFSAERLKGVDSTLKIQPAKLEDSAVYLCTRSAGLAGIVDMQYFGPGTRLTVL.

The gene calls are TRBV7-6 and TRBJ2-1; 8 bases fit TRBD2. The CDR3 covers 16 residues. Per the germline V gene, CDR1 is SGHVS and CDR2 is FNYEAQ. With 3 bases clipped from V and 2 bases from J, the junction kept 6 bases outside the gene matches. CDR3 sequence reads: CASSFGREGAYNEQFF. Written as DNA, the CDR3 is TGTGCCAGCAGCTTTGGTCGGGAGGGTGCCTACAATGAGCAGTTCTTC.

The chain couples TRBV7-8 to TRBJ2-2; unclear D gene. The CDR3 consists of 16 residues. Trimming left V 1 base short and J 7 bases short, with 16 bases between. Germline values: CDR1 SGHVS, CDR2 FQNEAQ. The CDR3 loop is CASSLGRLEYSGELFF. The DNA for the CDR3 is TGTGCCAGCAGCTTAGGGCGGCTGGAGTACAGCGGGGAGCTGTTTTTT.